This T cell receptor beta chain was obtained from a study of T cells in severe cutaneous drug reactions. About the study: The ALDEN and Naranjo causality algorithms determined the culprit drug. Blister fluids or cells and PBMC were collected from patients in acute or recovery stage.

Libraries were made by iRepertoire multiplex PCR with TCR subtype-specific primers for bulk and single-cell sequencing. TCRdb processed the multiplex PCR reads again and assigns one entry to each CDR3 protein, with no DNA. In all, the sample yields just over 20,000 distinct CDR3 sequences. Carbamazepine had induced Stevens-Johnson syndrome or toxic epidermal necrolysis in the sequenced donors. The CDR3 is 17 residues long. Germline loops: CDR1 KGHSH, CDR2 LQKENI. Material for sequencing was PBMCs. This sequence was found in a human donor with toxic epidermal necrolysis, a severe cutaneous drug reaction. This chain links TRBV18 with TRBJ2-3; lacking DNA, the TRBD2 call made by TCRdb goes unchecked. CDR3 amino acids: CASSPSASGSSGHTQYF.